This T cell receptor beta chain was observed in a study of human T cells and chemical hapten exposure. Study context: Small pooled library volume differences mainly caused per-sample TCR yield variation. Study-wide results and caveats: Once DPC sensitization occurred, TCRs above 1 in 1000 frequency showed no change.

This clonotype was counted ten times or more. Its antigen is unidentified. Described time point: healthy volunteer bleed at 6 weeks. Unfractionated whole blood was the source from which total RNA was extracted. It was the library that attached unique molecular identifiers to individual cDNA molecules. MiXCR, run by TCRdb on the RACE reads, gives a single entry per CDR3 protein. The repertoire holds 70,000 to 95,000 distinct CDR3 sequences, with 8.5% to 9.5% as singletons. The germline gives CDR1 SGHTA, CDR2 FQGNSA. The CDR3 is 17 residues long. V was cut by 4 bases and J by 1 base, with 14 bases left in between.

The sequence derives from a female donor in good health. Some clones in this sample may be carry-over from other donors' samples. The rearrangement uses TRBV7-2 and TRBJ2-6; D call uncertain. Sample: whole blood. The CDR3 nucleotides read TGTGCCAGCAGCTCAAGCCGACGGATTTCTGGGGCCAACGTCCTGACTTTC. It codes for CASSSSRRISGANVLTF.